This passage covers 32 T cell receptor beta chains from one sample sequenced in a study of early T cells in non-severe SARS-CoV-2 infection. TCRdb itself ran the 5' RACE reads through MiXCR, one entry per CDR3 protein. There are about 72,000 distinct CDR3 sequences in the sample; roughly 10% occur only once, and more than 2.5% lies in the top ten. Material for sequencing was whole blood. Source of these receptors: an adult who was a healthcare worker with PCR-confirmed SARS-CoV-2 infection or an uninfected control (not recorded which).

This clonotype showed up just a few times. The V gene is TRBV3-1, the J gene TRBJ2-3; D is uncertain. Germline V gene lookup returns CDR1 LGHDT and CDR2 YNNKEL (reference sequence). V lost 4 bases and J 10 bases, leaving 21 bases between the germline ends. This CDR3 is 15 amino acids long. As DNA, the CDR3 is TGTGCCAGCAGCCGCGGATTCCTCGACCCCTCGGCGCAGTATTTT. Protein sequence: CASSRGFLDPSAQYF.

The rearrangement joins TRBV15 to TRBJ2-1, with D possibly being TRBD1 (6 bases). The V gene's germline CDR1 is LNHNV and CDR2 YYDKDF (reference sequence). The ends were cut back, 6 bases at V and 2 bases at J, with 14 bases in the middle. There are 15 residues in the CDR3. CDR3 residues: CATSLRGKTYNEQFF. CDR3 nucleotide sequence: TGTGCCACCAGTCTAAGGGGGAAGACCTACAATGAGCAGTTCTTC.

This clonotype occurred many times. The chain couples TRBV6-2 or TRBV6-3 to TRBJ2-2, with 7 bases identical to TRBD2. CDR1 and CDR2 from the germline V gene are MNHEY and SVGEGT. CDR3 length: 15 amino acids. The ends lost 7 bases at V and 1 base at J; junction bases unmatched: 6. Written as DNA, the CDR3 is TGTGCCAGCACCCGCCTAGCGGAGAACACCGGGGAGCTGTTTTTT. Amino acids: CASTRLAENTGELFF.

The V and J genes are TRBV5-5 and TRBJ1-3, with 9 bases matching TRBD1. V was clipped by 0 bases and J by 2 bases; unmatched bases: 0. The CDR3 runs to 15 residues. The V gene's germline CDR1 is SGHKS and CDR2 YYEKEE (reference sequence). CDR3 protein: CASSLDRGPGNTIYF. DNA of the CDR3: TGTGCCAGCAGCTTGGACAGGGGGCCTGGAAACACCATATATTTT.

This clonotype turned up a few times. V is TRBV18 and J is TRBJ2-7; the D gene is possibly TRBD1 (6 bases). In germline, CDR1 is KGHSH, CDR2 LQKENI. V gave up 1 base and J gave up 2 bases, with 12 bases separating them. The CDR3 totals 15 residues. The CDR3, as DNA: TGTGCCAGCTCACCACGACGACAGGAGCCCTACGAGCAGTACTTC. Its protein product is CASSPRRQEPYEQYF.

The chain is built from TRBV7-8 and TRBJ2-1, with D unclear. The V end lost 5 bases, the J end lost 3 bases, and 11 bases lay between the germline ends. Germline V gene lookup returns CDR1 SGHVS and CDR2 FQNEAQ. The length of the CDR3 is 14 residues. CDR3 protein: CASSPSLYYNEQFF. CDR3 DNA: TGTGCCAGCAGCCCCTCCCTCTACTACAATGAGCAGTTCTTC. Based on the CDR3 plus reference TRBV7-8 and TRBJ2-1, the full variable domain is GAGVSQSPRYKVAKRGQDVALRCDPISGHVSLFWYQQALGQGPEFLTYFQNEAQLDKSGLPSDRFFAERPEGSVSTLKIQRTQQEDSAVYLCASSPSLYYNEQFFGPGTRLTVL.

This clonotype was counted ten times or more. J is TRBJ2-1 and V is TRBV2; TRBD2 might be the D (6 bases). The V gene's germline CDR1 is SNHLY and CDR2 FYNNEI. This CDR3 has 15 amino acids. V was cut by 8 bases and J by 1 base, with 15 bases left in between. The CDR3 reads CASLRKLASYNEQFF. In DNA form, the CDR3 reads TGTGCCAGCCTCCGTAAACTAGCATCCTACAATGAGCAGTTCTTC.

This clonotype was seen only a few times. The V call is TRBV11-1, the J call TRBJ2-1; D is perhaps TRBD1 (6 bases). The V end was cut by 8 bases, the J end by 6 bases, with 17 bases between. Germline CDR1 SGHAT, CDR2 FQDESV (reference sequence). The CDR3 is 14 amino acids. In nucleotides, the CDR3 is TGTGCCAGCGGACCATACAGGGCTCTCAATGAGCAGTTCTTC. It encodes CASGPYRALNEQFF.

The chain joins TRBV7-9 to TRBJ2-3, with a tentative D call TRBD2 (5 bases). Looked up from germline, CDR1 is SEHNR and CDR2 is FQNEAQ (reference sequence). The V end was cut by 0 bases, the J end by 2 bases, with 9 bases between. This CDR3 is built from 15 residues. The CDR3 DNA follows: TGTGCCAGCAGCTTAGCGCGGACTCTCACAGATACGCAGTATTTT. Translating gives CASSLARTLTDTQYF.

CDR3 loop: CTSSQDSRPYTQYF. As DNA, the CDR3 is TGCACCAGCAGCCAAGATTCCCGCCCGTATACGCAGTATTTT. J is TRBJ2-3 and V is TRBV1; TRBD2, the table's D call, lacks a check against the DNA. TRBV1 constitutes a pseudogene. The CDR3 totals 14 residues.

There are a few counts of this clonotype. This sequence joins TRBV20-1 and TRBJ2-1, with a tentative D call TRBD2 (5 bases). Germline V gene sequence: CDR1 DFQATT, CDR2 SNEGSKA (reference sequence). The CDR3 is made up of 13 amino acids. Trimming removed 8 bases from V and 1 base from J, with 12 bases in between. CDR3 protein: CSWSGFSYNEQFF. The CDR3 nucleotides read TGCAGTTGGAGCGGTTTTTCCTACAATGAGCAGTTCTTC.

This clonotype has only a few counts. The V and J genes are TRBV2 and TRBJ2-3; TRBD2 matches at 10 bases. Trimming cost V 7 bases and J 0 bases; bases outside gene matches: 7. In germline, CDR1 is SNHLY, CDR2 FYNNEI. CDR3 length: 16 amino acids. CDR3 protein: CASTSLAGVSTDTQYF. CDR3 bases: TGTGCCAGCACCTCCCTAGCGGGAGTCAGCACAGATACGCAGTATTTT. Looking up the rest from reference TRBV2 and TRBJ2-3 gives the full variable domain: EPEVTQTPSHQVTQMGQEVILRCVPISNHLYFYWYRQILGQKVEFLVSFYNNEISEKSEIFDDQFSVERPDGSNFTLKIRSTKLEDSAMYFCASTSLAGVSTDTQYFGPGTRLTVL.

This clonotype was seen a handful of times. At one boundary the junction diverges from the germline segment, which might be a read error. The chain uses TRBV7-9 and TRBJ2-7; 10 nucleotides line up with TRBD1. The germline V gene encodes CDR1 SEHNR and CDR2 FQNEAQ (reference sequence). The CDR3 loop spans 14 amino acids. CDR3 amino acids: CARLRRQGAMDMDF. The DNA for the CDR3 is TGTGCCAGGTTACGGCGACAGGGGGCGATGGATATGGACTTC.

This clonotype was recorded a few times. The CDR3 bases are TGTGCCAGCAGTCAACGGACGTTTAATGAAAAACTGTTTTTT. Its protein product is CASSQRTFNEKLFF. The chain combines TRBV12-3 or TRBV12-4 with TRBJ1-4; no clear D. CDR3 length equals 14 residues. Trimming took off 5 bases at V and 4 bases at J, with 11 bases between the two ends.

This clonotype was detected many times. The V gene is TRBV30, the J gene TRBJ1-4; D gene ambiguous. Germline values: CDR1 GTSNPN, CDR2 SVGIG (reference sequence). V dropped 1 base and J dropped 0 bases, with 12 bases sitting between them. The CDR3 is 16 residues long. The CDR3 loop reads CAWSDPRTATNEKLFF. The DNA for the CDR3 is TGTGCCTGGAGTGACCCCCGGACGGCAACTAATGAAAAACTGTTTTTT.

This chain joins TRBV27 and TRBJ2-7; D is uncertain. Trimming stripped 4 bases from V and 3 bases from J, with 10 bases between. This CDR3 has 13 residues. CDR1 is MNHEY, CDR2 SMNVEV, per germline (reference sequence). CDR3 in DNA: TGTGCCAGCAGTTCTGGACGTAGCTACGAGCAGTACTTC. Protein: CASSSGRSYEQYF.

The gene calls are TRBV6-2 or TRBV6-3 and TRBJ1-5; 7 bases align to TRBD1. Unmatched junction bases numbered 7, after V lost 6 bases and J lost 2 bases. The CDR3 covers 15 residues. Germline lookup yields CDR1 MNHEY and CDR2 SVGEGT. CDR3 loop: CASSITGVGNQPQHF. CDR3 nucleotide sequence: TGTGCCAGCAGCATAACAGGGGTTGGCAATCAGCCCCAGCATTTT.

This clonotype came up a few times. Here the CDR3 reads CASSQAYPGNTIYF. CDR3 sequence (DNA): TGTGCCAGCAGCCAAGCCTACCCTGGAAACACCATATATTTT. The genes are TRBV14 and TRBJ1-3, with D unclear. CDR1 is SGHDN and CDR2 is FVKESK in the germline V gene. The CDR3 totals 14 residues. The V gene lost 1 base and the J gene lost 2 bases, with 6 bases spanning the gap. Together with reference TRBV14 and TRBJ1-3, the CDR3 gives the full variable domain: EAGVTQFPSHSVIEKGQTVTLRCDPISGHDNLYWYRRVMGKEIKFLLHFVKESKQDESGMPNNRFLAERTGGTYSTLKVQPAELEDSGVYFCASSQAYPGNTIYFGEGSWLTVV.

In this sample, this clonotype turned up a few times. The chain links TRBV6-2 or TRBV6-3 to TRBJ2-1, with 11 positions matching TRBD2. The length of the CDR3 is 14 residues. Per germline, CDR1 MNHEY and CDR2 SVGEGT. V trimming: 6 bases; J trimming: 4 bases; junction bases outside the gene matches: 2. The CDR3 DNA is TGTGCCAGCAGGGGACTAGCGGAATACAATGAGCAGTTCTTC. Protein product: CASRGLAEYNEQFF.

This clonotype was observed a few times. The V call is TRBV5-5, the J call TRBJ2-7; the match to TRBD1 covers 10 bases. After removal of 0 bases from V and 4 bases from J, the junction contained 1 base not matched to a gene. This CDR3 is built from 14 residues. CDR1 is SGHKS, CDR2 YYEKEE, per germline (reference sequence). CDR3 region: CASSLVGQGYEQYF. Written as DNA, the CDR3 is TGTGCCAGCAGCTTGGTGGGACAGGGGTACGAGCAGTACTTC.

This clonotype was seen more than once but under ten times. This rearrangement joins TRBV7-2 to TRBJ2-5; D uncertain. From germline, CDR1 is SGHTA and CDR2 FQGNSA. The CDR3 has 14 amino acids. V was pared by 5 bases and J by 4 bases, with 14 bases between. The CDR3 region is CASSPTQKGETQYF. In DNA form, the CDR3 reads TGTGCCAGCAGCCCAACACAAAAGGGAGAGACCCAGTACTTC.

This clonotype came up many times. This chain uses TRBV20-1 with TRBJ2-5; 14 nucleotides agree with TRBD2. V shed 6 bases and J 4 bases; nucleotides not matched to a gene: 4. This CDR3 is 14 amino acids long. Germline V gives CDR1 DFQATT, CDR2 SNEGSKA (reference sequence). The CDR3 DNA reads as TGCAGTGCCGCCGGGACTAGCGGGAGAGAGACCCAGTACTTC. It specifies CSAAGTSGRETQYF.

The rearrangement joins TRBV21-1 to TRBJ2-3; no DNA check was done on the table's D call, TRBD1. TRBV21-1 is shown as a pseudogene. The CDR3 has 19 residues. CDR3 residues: CASSKDAPKGPPPADTQYF. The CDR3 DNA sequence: TGTGCCAGCAGCAAAGACGCACCCAAGGGACCCCCACCCGCAGATACGCAGTATTTT.

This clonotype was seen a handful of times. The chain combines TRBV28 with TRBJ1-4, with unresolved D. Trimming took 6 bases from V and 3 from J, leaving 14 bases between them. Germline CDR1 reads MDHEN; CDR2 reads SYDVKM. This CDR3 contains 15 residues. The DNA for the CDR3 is TGTGCCAGCAGCTCGCCCGGGGTACCTAATGAAAAACTGTTTTTT. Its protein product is CASSSPGVPNEKLFF. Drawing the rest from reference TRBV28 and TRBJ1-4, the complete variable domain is DVKVTQSSRYLVKRTGEKVFLECVQDMDHENMFWYRQDPGLGLRLIYFSYDVKMKEKGDIPEGYSVSREKKERFSLILESASTNQTSMYLCASSSPGVPNEKLFFGSGTQLSVL.

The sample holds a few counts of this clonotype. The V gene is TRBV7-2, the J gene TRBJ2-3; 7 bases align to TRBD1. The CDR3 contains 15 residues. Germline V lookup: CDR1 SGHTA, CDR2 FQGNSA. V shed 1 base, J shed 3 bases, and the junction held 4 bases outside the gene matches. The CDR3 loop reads CASSLVSGGTDTQYF. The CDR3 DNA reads TGTGCCAGCAGCTTAGTGTCAGGGGGTACAGATACGCAGTATTTT.

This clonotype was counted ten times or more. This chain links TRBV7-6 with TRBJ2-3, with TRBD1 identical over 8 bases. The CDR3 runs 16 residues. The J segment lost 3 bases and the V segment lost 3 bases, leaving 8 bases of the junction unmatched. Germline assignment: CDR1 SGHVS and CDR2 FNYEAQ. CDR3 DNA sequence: TGTGCCAGCAGCTTTGGACGGACAGGGTTTACAGATACGCAGTATTTT. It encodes CASSFGRTGFTDTQYF. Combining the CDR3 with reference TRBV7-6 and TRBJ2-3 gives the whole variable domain GAGVSQSPRYKVTKRGQDVALRCDPISGHVSLYWYRQALGQGPEFLTYFNYEAQQDKSGLPNDRFSAERPEGSISTLTIQRTEQRDSAMYRCASSFGRTGFTDTQYFGPGTRLTVL.

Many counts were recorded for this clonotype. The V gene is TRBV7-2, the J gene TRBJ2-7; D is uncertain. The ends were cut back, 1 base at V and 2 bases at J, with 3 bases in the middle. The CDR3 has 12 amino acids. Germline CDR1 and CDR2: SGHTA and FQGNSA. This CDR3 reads CASSLGTYEQYF. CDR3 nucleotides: TGTGCCAGCAGCTTAGGGACCTACGAGCAGTACTTC.

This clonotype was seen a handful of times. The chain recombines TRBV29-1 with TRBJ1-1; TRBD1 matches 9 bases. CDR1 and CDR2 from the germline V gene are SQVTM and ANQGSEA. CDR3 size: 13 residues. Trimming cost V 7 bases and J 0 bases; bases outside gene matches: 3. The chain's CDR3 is CSAGQGLNTEAFF. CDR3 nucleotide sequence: TGCAGCGCCGGACAGGGGCTGAACACTGAAGCTTTCTTT. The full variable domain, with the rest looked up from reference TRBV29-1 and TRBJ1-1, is SAVISQKPSRDICQRGTSLTIQCQVDSQVTMMFWYRQQPGQSLTLIATANQGSEATYESGFVIDKFPISRPNLTFSTLTVSNMSPEDSSIYLCSAGQGLNTEAFFGQGTRLTVV.

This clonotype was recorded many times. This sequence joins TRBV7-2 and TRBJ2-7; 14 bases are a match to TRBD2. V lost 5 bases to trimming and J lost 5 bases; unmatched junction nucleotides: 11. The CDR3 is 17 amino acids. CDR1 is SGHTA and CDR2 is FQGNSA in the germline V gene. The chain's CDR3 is CASSAGTSGRRSDEQYF. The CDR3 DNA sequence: TGTGCCAGCAGCGCTGGGACTAGCGGGAGAAGATCCGACGAGCAGTACTTC.

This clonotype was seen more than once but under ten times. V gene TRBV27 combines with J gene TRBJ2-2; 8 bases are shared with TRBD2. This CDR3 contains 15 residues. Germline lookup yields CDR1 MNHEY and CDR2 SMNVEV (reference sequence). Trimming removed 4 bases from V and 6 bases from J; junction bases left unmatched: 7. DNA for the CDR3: TGTGCCAGCAGTTGGAAGCGGGAGATCGCCGGGGAGCTGTTTTTT. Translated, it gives CASSWKREIAGELFF.

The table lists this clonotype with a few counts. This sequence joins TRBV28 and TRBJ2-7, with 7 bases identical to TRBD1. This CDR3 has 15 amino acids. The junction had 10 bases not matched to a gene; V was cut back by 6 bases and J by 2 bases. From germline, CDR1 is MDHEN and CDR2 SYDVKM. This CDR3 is CASRRGQPNTYEQYF. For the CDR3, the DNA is TGTGCCAGCAGACGGGGACAGCCTAATACCTACGAGCAGTACTTC.

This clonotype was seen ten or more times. CDR3 DNA: TGTGCCAGCAGTTTTGGTTCGATGGGAGGCAATCAGCCCCAGCATTTT. The encoded protein is CASSFGSMGGNQPQHF. J is TRBJ1-5 and V is TRBV12-3 or TRBV12-4; D call uncertain. The CDR3 spans 16 residues. V lost 3 bases and J 2 bases, leaving 14 bases between the germline ends.